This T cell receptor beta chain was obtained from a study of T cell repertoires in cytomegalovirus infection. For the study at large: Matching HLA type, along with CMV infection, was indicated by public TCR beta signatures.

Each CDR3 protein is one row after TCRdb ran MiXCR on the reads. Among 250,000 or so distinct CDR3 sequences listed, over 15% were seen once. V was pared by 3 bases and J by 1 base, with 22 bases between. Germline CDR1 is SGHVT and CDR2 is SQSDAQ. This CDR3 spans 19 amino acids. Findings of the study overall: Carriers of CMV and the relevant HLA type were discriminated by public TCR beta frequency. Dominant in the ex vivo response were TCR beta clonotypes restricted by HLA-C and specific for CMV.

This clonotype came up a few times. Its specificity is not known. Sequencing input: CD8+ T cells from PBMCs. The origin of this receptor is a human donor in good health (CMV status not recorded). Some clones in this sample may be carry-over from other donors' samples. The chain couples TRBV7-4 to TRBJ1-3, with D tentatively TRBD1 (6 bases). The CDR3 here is CASSFYRTDRGLSGNTIYF. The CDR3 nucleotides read TGTGCCAGCAGCTTCTATCGGACAGACAGAGGATTATCTGGAAACACCATATATTTT. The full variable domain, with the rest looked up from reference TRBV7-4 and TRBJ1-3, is GAGVSQSPRYKVAKRGRDVALRCDSISGHVTLYWYRQTLGQGSEVLTYSQSDAQRDKSGRPSGRFSAERPERSVSTLKIQRTEQGDSAVYLCASSFYRTDRGLSGNTIYFGEGSWLTVV.